This T cell receptor beta chain emerged from a study of T cell repertoires in cytomegalovirus infection. About the study: CMV infection together with matching HLA type was indicated by public TCR beta signatures.

Turning to this clonotype: Its antigen is currently unknown.

MiXCR, run by TCRdb on the reads, gives a single entry per CDR3 protein. Here the sample spans approximately 730,000 distinct CDR3 sequences, roughly 28% being singletons. The CDR3 is 16 amino acids. Germline assignment: CDR1 MGHRA and CDR2 YSYEKL. V was pared by 4 bases and J by 6 bases, with 20 bases between. Study-wide results and limits: The study found HLA-C-restricted CMV-specific TCR beta clonotypes dominating the ex vivo response.

This rearrangement joins TRBV4-1 to TRBJ2-3, with unresolved D. Here the sequenced sample was cultured CD8+ T cells from PBMCs, taken from culture after CMV antigen stimulation. The sequence was collected from a human donor in good health (CMV status not recorded). Some clones in this sample may be carry-over from other donors' samples. CDR3 in DNA: TGCGCCAGCAGCCCGCGAGCCGCCCCTACCCCCGATACGCAGTATTTT. It encodes CASSPRAAPTPDTQYF.